Listed here are 23 T cell receptor beta chains from one sample, sequenced in a study of T cell changes during pregnancy in multiple sclerosis. Clones were sequenced by immunoSEQ multiplex PCR, and TCRdb holds only the in-frame ones, with some missing. The table lists more than 65,000 clones, roughly nine tenths of them singletons. The sample consisted of peripheral blood, taken after pregnancy. These receptor sequences come from a female donor in good health, enrolled as a control in a pregnancy study.

This clone was counted a single time. This rearrangement joins TRBV5-1 to TRBJ1-2; 10 bases are shared with TRBD1. The CDR3 runs to 15 residues. V lost 2 bases and J lost 7; bases outside the gene matches: 8. Germline V gene sequence: CDR1 SGHRS, CDR2 YFSETQ. Written as DNA, the CDR3 is TGCGCCAGCAGCTTAGGGGGGACAGGGGACCGTGGCTACACCTTC. Translation gives CASSLGGTGDRGYTF.

V gene TRBV11-2 combines with J gene TRBJ2-1; 9 nucleotides agree with TRBD2. This CDR3 is 16 amino acids long. Germline CDR1 reads SGHAT; CDR2 reads FQNNGV. With 3 bases clipped from V and 7 bases from J, the junction kept 10 bases outside the gene matches. CDR3 protein: CASSFPLAGIGNEQFF. CDR3 sequence (DNA): TGTGCCAGCAGCTTTCCACTAGCGGGTATAGGTAATGAGCAGTTCTTC.

The chain couples TRBV29-1 to TRBJ2-3; D uncertain. The V and J ends lost 8 bases and 1 base respectively, with 7 bases between them. The CDR3 is 11 amino acids. The germline gives CDR1 SQVTM, CDR2 ANQGSEA. CDR3 sequence reads: CSFRGTDTQYF. CDR3 DNA sequence: TGCAGCTTCCGGGGCACAGATACGCAGTATTTT.

The chain is built from TRBV2 and TRBJ2-1; no clear D gene. V dropped 3 bases and J dropped 9 bases, with 15 bases sitting between them. Germline loops: CDR1 SNHLY, CDR2 FYNNEI. The CDR3 consists of 14 residues. The CDR3 DNA follows: TGTGCCAGCAGTGACACCTCGATTTACGGTGAGCAGTTCTTC. Protein sequence: CASSDTSIYGEQFF.

The J gene is TRBJ1-2, the V gene TRBV25-1, with TRBD1 identical over 7 bases. The trim removed 4 bases at V and 4 bases at J, leaving 6 bases unmatched. The CDR3 has 14 amino acids. The germline gives CDR1 MGHDK, CDR2 SYGVNS. This CDR3 is CASSATQGRYGYTF. The CDR3 coding sequence is TGTGCCAGCAGTGCAACACAGGGGCGCTATGGCTACACCTTC.

The rearrangement joins TRBV29-1 to TRBJ1-1; D ambiguous. The CDR3 runs 12 residues. Between the trimmed V and J ends, which lost 1 base and 5 bases, there was a span of 8 bases. CDR1 is SQVTM, CDR2 ANQGSEA, per germline. CDR3 amino acids: CSVEATGTEAFF. The CDR3 DNA reads as TGCAGCGTTGAAGCTACCGGGACTGAAGCTTTCTTT.

This clone was seen only a few times. The chain is built from TRBV27 and TRBJ2-7; 10 bases are shared with TRBD2. Germline V gene sequence: CDR1 MNHEY, CDR2 SMNVEV (reference sequence). V lost 4 bases, J lost 6 bases, and 6 bases stayed unmatched. There are 14 residues in the CDR3. The CDR3 region is CASSSRLAGPEQYF. As DNA, the CDR3 is TGTGCCAGCAGTTCCCGACTAGCGGGCCCCGAGCAGTACTTC.

V gene TRBV27 combines with J gene TRBJ2-3; 8 bases fit TRBD2. The CDR3 extends over 15 amino acids. Trimming removed 5 bases from V and 4 bases from J; junction bases left unmatched: 8. The germline gives CDR1 MNHEY, CDR2 SMNVEV (reference sequence). The CDR3 bases are TGTGCCAGCAGTCCCCGAGCGGGAGTGTCAGATACGCAGTATTTT. It codes for CASSPRAGVSDTQYF.

The gene calls are TRBV6-7 and TRBJ2-7; D unresolved. TRBV6-7 is known as an ORF, though its function is uncertain. This CDR3 is built from 8 residues. The V and J ends lost 11 bases and 12 bases respectively, with 11 bases between them. Here the CDR3 DNA reads TGTGCCCCCCCGTATTGGTACTTC. Translated: CAPPYWYF.

The J gene is TRBJ2-7, the V gene TRBV7-6, with TRBD1 identical over 7 bases. The germline CDR1 and CDR2 sequences are SGHVS and FNYEAQ. The trim removed 0 bases at V and 0 bases at J, leaving 5 bases unmatched. This CDR3 comprises 16 residues. The CDR3 is CASSLADDRASYEQYF. CDR3 in DNA: TGTGCCAGCAGCTTAGCTGACGACAGGGCCTCCTACGAGCAGTACTTC.

This chain links TRBV5-1 with TRBJ1-6; 7 bases line up with TRBD1. This CDR3 is built from 16 residues. Germline loops: CDR1 SGHRS, CDR2 YFSETQ. J was trimmed by 7 bases and V by 5 bases; bases with no gene match: 12. DNA of the CDR3: TGCGCCAGCAGTTATGAAACCGGGACAGCGAATTCACCCCTCCACTTT. Its translation is CASSYETGTANSPLHF.

V gene TRBV5-6 combines with J gene TRBJ2-7; 8 positions match TRBD1. This CDR3 spans 17 amino acids. Trimming took 2 bases from V and 1 from J; bases not matched to a gene: 11. Germline lookup yields CDR1 SGHDT and CDR2 YYEEEE. The CDR3 is CASSFFDRGAGSYEQYF. The CDR3 DNA reads TGTGCCAGCAGCTTCTTTGACAGGGGCGCAGGGTCCTACGAGCAGTACTTC.

This clone was recorded once. The V and J genes are TRBV10-3 and TRBJ2-7; D is uncertain. The CDR3 is 11 residues long. V was shortened by 2 bases and J by 4 bases, with 3 bases between the two germline ends. CDR1 and CDR2 (germline): ENHRY, SYGVKD. The CDR3 DNA reads as TGTGCCATCAGTGAGCTGTACGAGCAGTACTTC. Translating gives CAISELYEQYF.

The V call is TRBV5-8, the J call TRBJ2-5, with 9 nucleotides matching TRBD2. This CDR3 contains 15 residues. Per the germline V gene, CDR1 is SGHTS and CDR2 is YDEGEE. Germline trimming cut 0 bases from V and 5 bases from J; bases unmatched to any gene: 5. CDR3 amino acids: CASSLEARGGETQYF. DNA of the CDR3: TGTGCCAGCAGCTTGGAGGCGCGGGGGGGTGAGACCCAGTACTTC. Filled out from reference TRBV5-8 and TRBJ2-5, the complete variable domain reads EAGVTQSPTHLIKTRGQQATLRCSPISGHTSVYWYQQALGLGLQFLLWYDEGEERNRGNFPPRFSGRQFPNYSSELNVNALELEDSALYLCASSLEARGGETQYFGPGTRLLVL.

This chain joins TRBV30 and TRBJ1-1; 10 nucleotides line up with TRBD1. Germline V gene sequence: CDR1 GTSNPN, CDR2 SVGIG (reference sequence). The trim removed 5 bases at V and 11 bases at J, leaving 17 bases unmatched. This CDR3 has 15 residues. The CDR3 sequence: CAWGLRDRGPSGAFF. In DNA form, the CDR3 reads TGTGCCTGGGGACTCCGGGACAGGGGTCCCTCGGGGGCTTTCTTT.

Worth noting for this clone: Other DNA variants within this sample encode the same CDR3. The chain joins TRBV5-8 to TRBJ2-3; TRBD2 aligns across 15 bases. Trimming took 3 bases from V and 3 from J; bases not matched to a gene: 2. Germline V gives CDR1 SGHTS, CDR2 YDEGEE. This CDR3 spans 16 amino acids. In DNA, the CDR3 is TGTGCCAGCAGCTCGGGGACTAGCGGGGGGACAGATACGCAGTATTTT. Protein: CASSSGTSGGTDTQYF.

J is TRBJ1-2 and V is TRBV4-3; 9 nucleotides agree with TRBD1. V lost 0 bases and J lost 4; bases outside the gene matches: 9. Germline V CDR1 and CDR2: LGHNA, YSLEER. The CDR3 totals 17 residues. In DNA, the CDR3 is TGCGCCAGCAGCCAAGATCGAGGGACAGGGAACGGCTATGGCTACACCTTC. The encoded protein is CASSQDRGTGNGYGYTF.

The gene calls are TRBV4-1 and TRBJ1-5; tentative D call: TRBD1 (5 bases). V was shortened by 6 bases and J by 6 bases, with 12 bases between the two germline ends. The V gene's germline CDR1 is MGHRA and CDR2 YSYEKL. The CDR3 runs 13 residues. The CDR3 reads CASSARVGQPQHF. CDR3 nucleotide sequence: TGCGCCAGCAGTGCCAGGGTCGGTCAGCCCCAGCATTTT.

This clone has only a few counts. The chain carries TRBV29-1 and TRBJ2-7; 9 bases fit TRBD2. The CDR3 contains 15 residues. The V gene end was trimmed by 1 base and the J gene end by 3 bases; junction bases not matched to a gene: 7. Germline V gives CDR1 SQVTM, CDR2 ANQGSEA. CDR3 region: CSVEGGRGGLYEQYF. The CDR3 DNA follows: TGCAGCGTTGAAGGAGGGCGGGGGGGCCTCTACGAGCAGTACTTC.

The chain links TRBV6-5 to TRBJ2-7, with 7 positions matching TRBD2. The V segment lost 6 bases and the J segment 3 bases; nucleotides outside the gene matches: 5. The CDR3 has 13 residues. The germline V gene encodes CDR1 MNHEY and CDR2 SVGAGI. The CDR3 nucleotides are TGTGCCAGCAGCCGGGAGGCGGGCTACGAGCAGTACTTC. It encodes CASSREAGYEQYF.

This chain connects TRBV5-1 to TRBJ1-2; 8 bases line up with TRBD1. The CDR3 contains 12 residues. The V gene's germline CDR1 is SGHRS and CDR2 YFSETQ. Trimming cost V 6 bases and J 6 bases; bases outside gene matches: 4. CDR3 amino acids: CASTDRAHGYTF. The DNA of the CDR3 is TGCGCCAGCACGGACAGGGCTCATGGCTACACCTTC.

V gene TRBV10-2 combines with J gene TRBJ1-1, with a tentative D call TRBD1 (6 bases). Between the trimmed V and J ends, which lost 4 bases and 5 bases, there was a span of 23 bases. The CDR3 length is 17 residues. The germline V gene encodes CDR1 WSHSY and CDR2 SAAADI. The CDR3 DNA sequence: TGCGCCAGCAGTGTAGGGATTCAAAGGGGGGGATATACTGAAGCTTTCTTT. It codes for CASSVGIQRGGYTEAFF.

The CDR3 loop is CSVASLRDGYTF. For the CDR3, the DNA is TGCAGCGTCGCTAGTTTGCGCGATGGCTACACCTTC. This chain links TRBV29-1 with TRBJ1-2; no reliable D call. Trimming removed 6 bases at V and 6 bases at J, with 14 bases between. This CDR3 contains 12 residues. Germline V gene lookup returns CDR1 SQVTM and CDR2 ANQGSEA.